The T cell receptor (beta chain) under discussion was sequenced for a study of blood T cell repertoires in COVID-19 (dated by TCRdb to the early 2020s). Looking at the study overall: The collaborator samples originated in the United States, Italy and Spain and spanned the acute and convalescent phases of COVID-19. The prospective study material was composed of cDNA or gDNA derived from T cells, B-cell-depleted T cells, or PBMCs. The dataset comprised deeply sampled blood TCRbeta repertoires from subjects exposed to, actively infected with, or recovered from COVID-19. The repertoires were released in a freely available public database intended as a resource for research on the immune response to SARS-CoV-2. The samples were drawn from two sources: the first 160 participants of the ongoing ImmuneRACE study, and 950 to 1,500 subjects contributed by 6 global collaborators. The sample metadata nearly always contained a de-identified subject ID, COVID-19 status, age in years and sex. HLA class I and class II types, where available, came from metadata supplied by the sample provider rather than from assay-based typing.

This clone was counted only a few times. Its antigen is still unknown. Base qualities are not provided; no much larger clone lies one nucleotide away. The junction shows trimming of 0 bases on V and 0 bases on J, and the gene matches do not reach 27 bases of it. From cysteine to phenylalanine, the CDR3 is 24 amino acids long. The DNA shown is the 72-base CDR3, in frame from base 1. CDR1 and CDR2 are drawn from the germline V gene: SGDLS, YYNGEE. Points the paper makes about the study in general: The quantity of clinical and demographic metadata differed by source and by participant and was supplied without curation.

TCRbeta CDR3 regions were amplified from genomic DNA by means of the immunoSEQ Assay, a bias-controlled multiplex PCR. The study's own analysis went as follows. The number of nucleated cells in each sample was estimated by amplification of reference gene primers within the assay. To quantify the absolute abundance of each unique TCRbeta CDR3 rearrangement, sequence reads were collapsed and filtered. For each sample, productive Simpson clonality was calculated as the square root of Simpson's diversity index over productive rearrangements. The source is immuneACCESS, and TCRdb retained only in-frame sequences with V and J called. Part of the clones is not carried over; for the studies checked, unresolved V genes explain less than half of this, and the remainder is unexplained. The DNA gave D and trimming, while V, J and clone size come from that table. Across this sample there are hundreds of thousands of clones, with around nine tenths seen only once. Approximately 4.1% of the sample comes from the top ten.

In the prospective study, participants were roughly 18 to 100 years old, resided in about 25 geographic areas of the United States, and were enrolled through a virtual design. In the prospective study, participants were assigned to cohorts based on the clinical history participants reported in a screening survey and a study questionnaire. For ImmuneRACE Cohort 3, a participant was defined as recovered based on two consecutive negative NP/OP PCR tests, clearance by a healthcare professional, or resolution of symptoms. Each participant in the prospective study had whole blood, serum and a nasopharyngeal or oropharyngeal swab collected by mobile phlebotomists. Over an approximately 2-month period, participants in the prospective study had the option of providing additional blood draws and questionnaires. Before DNA extraction, blood samples from the prospective study were shipped at room temperature or frozen.

This receptor chain uses TRBV9 and TRBJ1-5; a stretch of 7 junction bases matches TRBD1. The receptor was isolated from a woman in her twenties or thirties who had recovered from COVID-19. Material for sequencing was PBMCs or T cells enriched from blood (not recorded which). The CDR3 here reads CASSVDHQGRDSARGRVSNQPQHF. The bases read TGTGCCAGCAGCGTAGATCACCAAGGCCGGGACAGCGCAAGGGGTCGAGTTAGCAATCAGCCCCAGCATTTT.